This T cell receptor beta chain was captured by sequencing in a study of blood T cell repertoires in COVID-19. Only in-frame clones appear in the TCRdb table, and some are missing; sequencing was by immunoSEQ multiplex PCR. The sample consists of more than 140,000 clones, 86% of them appearing once. The sequenced material came from peripheral blood. The clonotype was recovered from a woman between 55 and 75 years old with acute or convalescent COVID-19.

The chain's CDR3 is CASSFLAGDADTQYF. DNA of the CDR3: TGCGCCAGCAGCTTTCTAGCGGGGGATGCAGATACGCAGTATTTT. V is TRBV5-1 and J is TRBJ2-3; 10 positions match TRBD2. The trim removed 2 bases at V and 4 bases at J, leaving 4 bases unmatched. Per germline, CDR1 SGHRS and CDR2 YFSETQ. This CDR3 region has 15 residues.